This T cell receptor (beta chain) was found in a study of T-cell reconstitution after alpha-beta-depleted transplantation in children. This clonotype was counted between two and nine times. As it was prepared, the TCRbeta library received unique molecular identifiers. TCRdb processed the PCR reads anew with MiXCR; each CDR3 protein has one entry. Here the sample spans about 610,000 distinct CDR3 sequences, roughly a tenth being singletons. This CDR3 spans 15 amino acids. The V gene's germline CDR1 is MNHEY and CDR2 SVGAGI. The V gene lost 2 bases and the J gene lost 0 bases, with 11 bases spanning the gap.

This TCR was sampled from a human donor who donated a stem cell graft to a child with acute myeloid leukemia. The chain couples TRBV6-5 to TRBJ2-7, with D possibly being TRBD1 (5 bases). Sequencing used PBMCs from the stem cell graft donor, obtained from the stem cell graft. The CDR3 loop reads CASSYQGVVSYEQYF. CDR3 nucleotide sequence: TGTGCCAGCAGTTACCAGGGCGTTGTCTCCTACGAGCAGTACTTC.